The source of this T cell receptor beta chain is a study of blood T cell repertoires in COVID-19. Profiling relied on immunoSEQ multiplex PCR, and the TCRdb table lists in-frame clones only, not all of them. Among some 490,000 clones, roughly nine tenths were seen once, and the ten largest hold 6.5% to 8.5%. CDR1 is MNHEY, CDR2 SVGEGT, per germline. Unmatched junction bases numbered 7, after V lost 6 bases and J lost 0 bases. The CDR3 is 16 residues long. The chain uses TRBV6-2 or TRBV6-3 and TRBJ1-3; TRBD1 agrees at 8 bases. The sequencing sample was made of PBMCs or T cells enriched from blood (not recorded which). The receptor was isolated from a woman aged 60 to 75 who had recovered from COVID-19. The DNA of the CDR3 is TGTGCCAGCAGCCCTCGGACAGGGCCCTCTGGAAACACCATATATTTT. Translating it yields CASSPRTGPSGNTIYF.